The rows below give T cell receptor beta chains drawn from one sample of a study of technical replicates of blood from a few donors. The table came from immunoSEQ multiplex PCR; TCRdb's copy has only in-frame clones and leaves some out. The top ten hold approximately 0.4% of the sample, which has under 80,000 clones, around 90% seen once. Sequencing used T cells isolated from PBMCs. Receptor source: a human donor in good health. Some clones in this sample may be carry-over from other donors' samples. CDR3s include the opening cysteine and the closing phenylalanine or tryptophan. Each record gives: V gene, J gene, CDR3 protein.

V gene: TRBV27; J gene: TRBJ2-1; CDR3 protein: CASSLAAGGARLAGGAPLFF
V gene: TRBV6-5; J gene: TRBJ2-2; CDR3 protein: CASSTETGTGELFF
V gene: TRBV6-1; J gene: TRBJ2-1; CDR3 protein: CASSEAGLAVDNEQFF
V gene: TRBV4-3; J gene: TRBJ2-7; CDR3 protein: CASSQDRGLLYEQYF
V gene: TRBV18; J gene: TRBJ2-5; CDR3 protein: CASSPPRGTGFKETQYF
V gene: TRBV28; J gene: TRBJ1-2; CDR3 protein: CASSLQTRGYTF
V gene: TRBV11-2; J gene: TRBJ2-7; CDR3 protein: CASSPGWGTSVEQYF
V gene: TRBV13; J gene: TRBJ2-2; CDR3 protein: CASSADGAGELFF
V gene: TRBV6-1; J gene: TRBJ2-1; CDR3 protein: CAISSGPSYNEQFF
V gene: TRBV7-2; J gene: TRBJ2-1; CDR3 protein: CASSRGQGRINEQFF
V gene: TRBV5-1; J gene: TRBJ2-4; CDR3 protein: CASSWTGEIAKNIQYF
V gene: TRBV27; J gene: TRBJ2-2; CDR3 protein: CASSPRGAGRYTGELFF
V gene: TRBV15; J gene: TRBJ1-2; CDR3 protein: CATSSWPRDYGYTF
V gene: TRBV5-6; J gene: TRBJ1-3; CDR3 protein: CASSWTGVGNTIYF
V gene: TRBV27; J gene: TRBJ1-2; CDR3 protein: CASSLSTGNYGYTF
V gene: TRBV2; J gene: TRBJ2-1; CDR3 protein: CASRGGRLVDGEQFF
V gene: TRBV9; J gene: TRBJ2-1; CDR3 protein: CASSGASGTSGRSPYNEQFF
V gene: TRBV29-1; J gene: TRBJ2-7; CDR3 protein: CSVVSSGGTYEQYF
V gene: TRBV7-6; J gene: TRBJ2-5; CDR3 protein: CASSLGTRVAQETQYF
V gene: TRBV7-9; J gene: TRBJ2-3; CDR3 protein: CASDLEAASGPRGDTQYF
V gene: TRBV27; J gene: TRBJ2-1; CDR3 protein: CASRQGSSYNEQFF
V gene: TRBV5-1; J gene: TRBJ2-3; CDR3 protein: CASSLGRGSNTDTQYF
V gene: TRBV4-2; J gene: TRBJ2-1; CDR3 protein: CATGTAYNEQFF
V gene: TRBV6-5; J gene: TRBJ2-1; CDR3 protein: CASSYLEYPNEQFF
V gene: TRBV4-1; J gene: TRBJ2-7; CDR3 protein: CASSPHRAGGPGSYEQYF
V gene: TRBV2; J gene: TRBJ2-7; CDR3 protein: CASSGVAGGYEQYF
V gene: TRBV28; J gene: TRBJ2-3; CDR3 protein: CASSRQGMDTQYF
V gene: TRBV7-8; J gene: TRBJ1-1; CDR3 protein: CASSKGGGTEAFF
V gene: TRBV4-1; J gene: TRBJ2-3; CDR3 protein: CASSHDRWTSGRTDTQYF
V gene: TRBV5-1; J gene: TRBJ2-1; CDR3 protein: CASSQGLYNEQFF
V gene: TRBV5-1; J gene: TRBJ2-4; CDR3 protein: CASSLEAGPLAKNIQYF
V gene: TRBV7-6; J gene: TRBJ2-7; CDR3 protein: CASSQSSGSTYEQYF
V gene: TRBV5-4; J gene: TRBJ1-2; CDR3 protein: CASSLAISGAGYTF
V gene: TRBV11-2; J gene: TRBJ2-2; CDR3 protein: CASSHWLANTGELFF
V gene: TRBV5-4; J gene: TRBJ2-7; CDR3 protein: CASSFLLEQYF
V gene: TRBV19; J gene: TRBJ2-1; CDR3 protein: CASTAGHEQFF
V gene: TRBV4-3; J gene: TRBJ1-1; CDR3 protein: CASSQGRVGTEAFF
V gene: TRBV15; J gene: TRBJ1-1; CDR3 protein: CATRHRGIEAFF
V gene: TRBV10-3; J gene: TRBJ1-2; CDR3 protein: CAISGTGSYGYTF
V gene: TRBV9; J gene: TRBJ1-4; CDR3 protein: CASSVEIGGAYEKLFF
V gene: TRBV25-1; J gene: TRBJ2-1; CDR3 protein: CASSSRLRNEQFF
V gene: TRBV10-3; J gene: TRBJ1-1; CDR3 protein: CAIRIRDRVFAFF
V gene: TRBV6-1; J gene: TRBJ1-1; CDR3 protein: CASSEGEGQVNTEAFF
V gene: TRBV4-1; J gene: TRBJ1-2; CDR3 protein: CASSQELRYGYTF
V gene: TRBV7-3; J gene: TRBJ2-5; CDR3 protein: CASSQSGSGETQYF
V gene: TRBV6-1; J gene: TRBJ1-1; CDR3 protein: CASTENTEAFF
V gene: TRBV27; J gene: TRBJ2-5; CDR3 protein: CASSLGQGGLKTQYF
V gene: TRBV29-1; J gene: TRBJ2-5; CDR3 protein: CSVEKGYQETQYF
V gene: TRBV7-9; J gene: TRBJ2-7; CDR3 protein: CASSLFRGNLDEQYF
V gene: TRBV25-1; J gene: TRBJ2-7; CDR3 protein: CASSESYGGHEQYF
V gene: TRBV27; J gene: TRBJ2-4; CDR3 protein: CASKQGHRVAKNIQYF
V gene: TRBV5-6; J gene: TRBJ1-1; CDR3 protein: CASSLSPTGDTEAFF
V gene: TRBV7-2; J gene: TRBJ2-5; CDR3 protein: CASSFTGGVQETQYF
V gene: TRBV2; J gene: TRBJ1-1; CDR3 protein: CASTETHRNPEAFF
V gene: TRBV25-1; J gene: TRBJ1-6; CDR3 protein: CASSAQGNSPLHF
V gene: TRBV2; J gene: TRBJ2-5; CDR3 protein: CASRRRAGGPETQYF
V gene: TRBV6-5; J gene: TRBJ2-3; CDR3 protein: CASSPTGGADTQYF
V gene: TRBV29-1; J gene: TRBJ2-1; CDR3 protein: CSVGTSGSPNEQFF
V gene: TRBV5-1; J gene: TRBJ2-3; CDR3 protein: CASSSSGDTDTQYF
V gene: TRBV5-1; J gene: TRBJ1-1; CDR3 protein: CASSLEAGGTEAFF